What follows describes a single TCR beta chain. Per germline, CDR1 LNHNV and CDR2 YYDKDF (reference sequence). V gave up 0 bases and J gave up 1 base, with 3 bases separating them. The CDR3 sequence is 13 residues long. TCRdb re-derived calls from the 5' RACE reads in MiXCR, one entry per CDR3 protein. This repertoire shows about 82,000 distinct CDR3 sequences, about 12% found once; its top ten account for around 4.3%. These data belong to a study of spatial heterogeneity in lung cancer. Sample time point: sample taken at primary tumor resection. Whole RNA was taken from tumor, nontumor lung or frozen PBMC; it was then sequenced unsorted.

The chain is built from TRBV15 and TRBJ1-1, with D uncertain. The sample in question was PBMCs, obtained at surgery. The clonotype was recovered from a male donor with early-stage non-small cell lung cancer. In nucleotides, the CDR3 is TGTGCCACCAGCAGAGAAGCGAACACTGAAGCTTTCTTT. Protein product: CATSREANTEAFF. Using reference TRBV15 and TRBJ1-1 for the parts outside the CDR3, the full variable domain is DAMVIQNPRYQVTQFGKPVTLSCSQTLNHNVMYWYQQKSSQAPKLLFHYYDKDFNNEADTPDNFQSRRPNTSFCFLDIRSPGLGDTAMYLCATSREANTEAFFGQGTRLTVV.